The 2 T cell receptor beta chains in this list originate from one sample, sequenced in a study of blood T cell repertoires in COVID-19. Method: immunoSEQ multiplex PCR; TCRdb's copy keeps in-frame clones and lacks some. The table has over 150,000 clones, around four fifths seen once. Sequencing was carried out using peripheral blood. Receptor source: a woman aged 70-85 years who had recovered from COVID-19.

The CDR3 sequence: CASSRDSKLYEQYF. The CDR3 region has the DNA TGTGCCAGCAGCCGGGACAGCAAGCTCTACGAGCAGTACTTC. The V gene is TRBV6-5, the J gene TRBJ2-7; 7 bases line up with TRBD1. The germline CDR1 and CDR2 sequences are MNHEY and SVGAGI. There are 14 residues in the CDR3. Germline trimming cut 6 bases from V and 3 bases from J; bases unmatched to any gene: 8.

The CDR3 coding sequence is TGTGCCAGCTCCCCTAGCGGTCCACAAGAGACCCAGTACTTC. It translates to CASSPSGPQETQYF. The chain links TRBV7-3 to TRBJ2-5, with TRBD2 matching 7 bases. Germline values: CDR1 SGHTA, CDR2 FQGTGA. Trimming removed 8 bases from V and 2 bases from J; junction bases left unmatched: 8. The CDR3 is made up of 14 amino acids.